This T cell receptor beta chain was sequenced in a study of blood T cells in healthy people across ages. V lost 2 bases and J 10 bases, leaving 14 bases between the germline ends. The CDR3 runs 13 residues. The V gene's germline CDR1 is MNHNS and CDR2 SASEGT. In this sample, this clonotype turned up a few times. For the second PCR, which ran for about 7 to 12 cycles, a sample-barcoded 5' primer and a J-beta primer mix were used. TCRdb re-derived calls from the 5' RACE reads in MiXCR, one entry per CDR3 protein. The table includes hundreds of thousands of distinct CDR3 sequences, roughly 44% detected once.

V is TRBV6-1 and J is TRBJ1-2; D is unclear. The receptor was isolated from a woman aged 60-70 years in good health. Specimen: blood. In DNA, the CDR3 is TGTGCCAGCAGTGAAAGAGGGATGCATGACTACACCTTC. Encoded protein: CASSERGMHDYTF.